This entry describes one TCR beta chain. Its target is not known. The sample originates from a study of T cell repertoires in cytomegalovirus infection. Each CDR3 protein is one row after TCRdb ran MiXCR on the reads. The table includes about 74,000 distinct CDR3 sequences, 28% detected once. The CDR3 length is 17 residues. Germline V gene data show CDR1 as MNHEY and CDR2 as SVGEGT. With V trimmed by 6 bases and J by 2 bases, 15 bases remained unmatched. The chain employs TRBV6-2 or TRBV6-3 and TRBJ2-5; 7 bases line up with TRBD1. The sample in question was CD8+ T cells from cultured PBMCs, obtained from culture after CMV antigen stimulation. The source is a human donor in good health (CMV status not recorded). Some clones in this sample may be carry-over from other donors' samples. The CDR3 reads CASSPSIRGRLQETQYF. CDR3 in DNA: TGTGCCAGCAGCCCTTCCATCAGGGGGAGACTGCAAGAGACCCAGTACTTC.